These 10 T cell receptor beta chains originate from one sample sequenced in a study of blood T cell repertoires in COVID-19. Only in-frame clones appear in the TCRdb table, and some are missing; sequencing was by immunoSEQ multiplex PCR. The sample lists approximately 160,000 clones, 84% seen once, with more than 5.5% in the top ten. Sequencing was done on a sample of PBMCs or T cells enriched from blood (not recorded which). These receptors were obtained from a man aged 50-59 years who had recovered from COVID-19.

J is TRBJ2-3 and V is TRBV23-1, with 10 bases fitting TRBD2. TRBV23-1 falls under the ORF class, with uncertain function. Trimming took 0 bases from V and 4 from J; bases not matched to a gene: 4. The CDR3 spans 16 residues. The CDR3 reads CASSQSLAGASDTQYF. DNA for the CDR3: TGCGCCAGCAGTCAATCCCTAGCGGGGGCATCAGATACGCAGTATTTT.

The CDR3 loop is CASSDEARSSYNSPLHF. The DNA of the CDR3 is TGTGCCAGCAGTGATGAGGCCAGAAGCTCCTATAATTCACCCCTCCACTTT. The chain employs TRBV25-1 and TRBJ1-6; the D is unclear. This CDR3 contains 17 residues. Germline CDR1 and CDR2: MGHDK and SYGVNS. Between the trimmed V and J ends, which lost 3 bases and 0 bases, there was a span of 12 bases. Complete variable domain (other parts from reference TRBV25-1 and TRBJ1-6): EADIYQTPRYLVIGTGKKITLECSQTMGHDKMYWYQQDPGMELHLIHYSYGVNSTEKGDLSSESTVSRIRTEHFPLTLESARPSHTSQYLCASSDEARSSYNSPLHFGNGTRLTVT.

This clone came up many times. The rearrangement joins TRBV13 to TRBJ1-6; tentatively, D is TRBD1 (5 bases). This CDR3 region has 14 residues. Germline V gives CDR1 PRHDT, CDR2 FYEKMQ (reference sequence). Trimming pared 7 bases from V and 6 bases from J, leaving 13 bases between. The CDR3: CASTSTGVNSPLHF. Here the CDR3 DNA reads TGTGCCAGCACCTCGACGGGGGTTAATTCACCCCTCCACTTT.

V usage is TRBV7-7 and J usage is TRBJ1-2; TRBD1 aligns across 7 bases. J was trimmed by 8 bases and V by 5 bases; bases with no gene match: 14. Germline CDR1 reads SSHAT; CDR2 reads FNYEAQ (reference sequence). The CDR3 totals 15 residues. The CDR3, as DNA: TGTGCCAGCAGCCCAATCACCCTACCGGGACAGGGCTACACCTTC. This encodes CASSPITLPGQGYTF.

This rearrangement joins TRBV7-3 to TRBJ2-1, with 9 bases identical to TRBD2. The CDR3 has 15 residues. V was pared by 2 bases and J by 6 bases, with 5 bases of the junction left unmatched. Germline CDR1 SGHTA, CDR2 FQGTGA. CDR3: CASSLQAGGLNEQFF. The CDR3 coding sequence is TGTGCCAGCAGCTTACAAGCGGGGGGACTCAATGAGCAGTTCTTC.

The chain recombines TRBV19 with TRBJ2-2; TRBD1 is a possible D gene (6 bases). Germline V CDR1 and CDR2: LNHDA, SQIVND (reference sequence). V was cut by 7 bases and J by 0 bases, with 9 bases left in between. CDR3 length: 14 amino acids. The CDR3, as DNA: TGTGCCAGTATACAGGGAGCGAACACCGGGGAGCTGTTTTTT. Translating gives CASIQGANTGELFF. The variable domain in full, completed from reference TRBV19 and TRBJ2-2, reads DGGITQSPKYLFRKEGQNVTLSCEQNLNHDAMYWYRQDPGQGLRLIYYSQIVNDFQKGDIAEGYSVSREKKESFPLTVTSAQKNPTAFYLCASIQGANTGELFFGEGSRLTVL.

The chain uses TRBV11-2 and TRBJ1-2; tentative D call: TRBD1 (5 bases). V dropped 1 base and J dropped 4 bases, with 10 bases sitting between them. The CDR3 has 14 amino acids. Germline V gene lookup returns CDR1 SGHAT and CDR2 FQNNGV. The DNA for the CDR3 is TGTGCCAGCAGCTTAGGGCCAGGGCGCTATGGCTACACCTTC. Protein sequence: CASSLGPGRYGYTF.

The chain has TRBV18 and TRBJ1-1; a weak D match, TRBD1 (5 bases). The CDR3 runs 15 residues. Per the germline V gene, CDR1 is KGHSH and CDR2 is LQKENI. V was trimmed by 6 bases and J by 1 base, leaving 15 bases between them. CDR3 region: CASSQGSARNTEAFF. For the CDR3, the DNA is TGTGCCAGCTCCCAGGGATCTGCAAGGAACACTGAAGCTTTCTTT.

For this clone: At the DNA level, this CDR3 is encoded by other sequences in the same sample as well. CDR3 amino acids: CASSLASGYEQYF. CDR3 DNA: TGCGCCAGCAGCTTGGCCAGCGGCTACGAGCAGTACTTC. This sequence joins TRBV5-1 and TRBJ2-7; perhaps TRBD2 as D (5 bases). Germline V gene data show CDR1 as SGHRS and CDR2 as YFSETQ. The V gene lost 0 bases and the J gene lost 3 bases, with 7 bases spanning the gap. The CDR3 spans 13 residues.

The chain is built from TRBV5-3 and TRBJ1-5; D perhaps matches TRBD1 (5 bases). TRBV5-3 is filed as an ORF, its function uncertain. CDR3 size: 17 residues. Trimming pared 0 bases from V and 3 bases from J, leaving 16 bases between. Here the CDR3 DNA reads TGTGCCAGAAGCTTGGGTCGCGGGACGATATTCAATCAGCCCCAGCATTTT. It specifies CARSLGRGTIFNQPQHF.